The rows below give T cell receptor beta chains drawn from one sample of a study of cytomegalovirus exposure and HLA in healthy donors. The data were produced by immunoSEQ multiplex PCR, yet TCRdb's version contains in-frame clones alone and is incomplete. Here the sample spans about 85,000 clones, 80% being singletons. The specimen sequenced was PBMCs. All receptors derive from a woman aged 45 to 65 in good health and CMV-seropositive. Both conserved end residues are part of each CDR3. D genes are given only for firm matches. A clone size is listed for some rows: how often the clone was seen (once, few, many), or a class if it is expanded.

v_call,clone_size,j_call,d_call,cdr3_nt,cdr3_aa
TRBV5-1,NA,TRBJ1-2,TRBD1,TGCGCCAGCAGCTTGTCAGGGGGCGCCTACACCTTC,CASSLSGGAYTF
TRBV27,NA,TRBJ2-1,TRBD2,TGTGCCAGCAGTTTGTATAGCGGGGGCGATGAGCAGTTCTTC,CASSLYSGGDEQFF
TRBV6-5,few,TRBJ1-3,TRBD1,TGTGCCAGCAGTTACAGACAGGGGACGAACACCATATATTTT,CASSYRQGTNTIYF
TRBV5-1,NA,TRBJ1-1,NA,TGCGCCAGCAGCTTGACAGGCTCGCACACTGAAGCTTTCTTT,CASSLTGSHTEAFF
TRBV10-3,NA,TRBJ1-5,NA,TGTGCCAACCCACCAGGAGGCAGACAGCCCCAGCATTTT,CANPPGGRQPQHF
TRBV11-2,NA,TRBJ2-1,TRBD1,TGTGCCAGCAGCTTGCATACGGGACAGCTAGAATTGTTCTTC,CASSLHTGQLELFF
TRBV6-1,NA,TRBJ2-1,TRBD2,TGTGCCAGCAGTGAAGCAAGGGGAGGGTCATACAATGAGCAGTTCTTC,CASSEARGGSYNEQFF
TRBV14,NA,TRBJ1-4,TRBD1,TGTGCCAGCAGCCATCGACAGGGGACAGCAACTAATGAAAAACTGTTTTTT,CASSHRQGTATNEKLFF
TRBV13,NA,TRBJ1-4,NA,TGTGCCAGCAGCTCGGGGGATTCGGAAAAACTGTTTTTT,CASSSGDSEKLFF
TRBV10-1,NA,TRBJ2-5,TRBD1,TGCGCCAGCAGTGAGTGGACAGGGTCGGAAGAGACCCAGTACTTC,CASSEWTGSEETQYF
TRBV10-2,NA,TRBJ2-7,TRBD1,TGCGCCAGCAGTGGACAGGGGACACTATCCTACGAGCAGTACTTC,CASSGQGTLSYEQYF
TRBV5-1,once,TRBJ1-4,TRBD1,TGCGCCAGCAGCGTTGGTGGGGACAGGGCTGAAAAACTGTTTTTT,CASSVGGDRAEKLFF
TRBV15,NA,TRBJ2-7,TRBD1,TGTGCCACCGGGACAGGACAATACGAGCAGTACTTC,CATGTGQYEQYF
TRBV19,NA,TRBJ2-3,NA,TGTGCCAGTAGTATAAGCGGCTACCGTCAGGCAGATACGCAGTATTTT,CASSISGYRQADTQYF
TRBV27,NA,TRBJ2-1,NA,TGTGCCAGCAGGATTCGATGGGCAGATGAGCAGTTCTTC,CASRIRWADEQFF
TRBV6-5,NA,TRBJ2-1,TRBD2,TGTGCCAGCAGTTACTCGGGACTAGGGCAAGACAATGAGCAGTTCTTC,CASSYSGLGQDNEQFF
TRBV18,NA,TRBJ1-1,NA,TGTGCCAGCTCACCAGACATGGACACTGAAGCTTTCTTT,CASSPDMDTEAFF
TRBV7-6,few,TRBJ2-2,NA,TGTGCCAGCAGATCTTACCGGATGGGCCTCGGCGGGGAGCTGTTTTTT,CASRSYRMGLGGELFF
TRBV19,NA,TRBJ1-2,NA,TGTGCCAGTAGCTCAGTGGACAGCTCCTTCTATGGCTACACCTTC,CASSSVDSSFYGYTF
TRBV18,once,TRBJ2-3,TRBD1,TGTGCCAGCTCACCGGACAGGGCGGGCACAGATACGCAGTATTTT,CASSPDRAGTDTQYF
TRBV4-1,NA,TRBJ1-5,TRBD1,TGCGCCAGCAGTCGAGGACAGGGATATCAGCCCCAGCATTTT,CASSRGQGYQPQHF
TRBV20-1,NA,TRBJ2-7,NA,TGCAGTGCTAGTTCTTACGAGCAGTACTTC,CSASSYEQYF
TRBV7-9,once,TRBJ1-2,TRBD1,TGTGCCAGCAGCTTGCTGGACAGGGGGTATATGGGCTACACCTTC,CASSLLDRGYMGYTF
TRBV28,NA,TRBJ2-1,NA,TGTGCCAGCAGTTTATTCCAGGGTAGTGAGCAGTTCTTC,CASSLFQGSEQFF
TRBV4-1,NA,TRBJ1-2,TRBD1,TGCGCCAGCAGACCCCTTGGACAGGGCTATGGCTACACCTTC,CASRPLGQGYGYTF
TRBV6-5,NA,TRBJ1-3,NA,TGTGCCAGCAGTTACTCGATGGCAGGGAGGGCAAACACCATATATTTT,CASSYSMAGRANTIYF
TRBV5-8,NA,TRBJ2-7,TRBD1,TGTGCCAGCAGCTGGGACAGATCCTACGAGCAGTACTTC,CASSWDRSYEQYF
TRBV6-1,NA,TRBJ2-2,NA,TGTGCCAGCAGCCTGGGTGCGGTCACCGGGGAGCTGTTTTTT,CASSLGAVTGELFF
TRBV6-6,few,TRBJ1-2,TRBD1,TGTGCCAGCAGTTACCAGGGACAGCCTCGCGGCTACACCTTC,CASSYQGQPRGYTF
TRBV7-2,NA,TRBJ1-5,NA,TGTGCCAGCAGCTCCCTAAGTTCCTCGAGGAATCAGCCCCAGCATTTT,CASSSLSSSRNQPQHF
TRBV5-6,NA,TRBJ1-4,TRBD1,TGTGCCAGCAGCTTGGGACAGGGGTCAACTAATGAAAAACTGTTTTTT,CASSLGQGSTNEKLFF
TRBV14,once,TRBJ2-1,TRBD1,TGTGCCAGCAGCCCTTACCGGGACAGGCCCTACAATGAGCAGTTCTTC,CASSPYRDRPYNEQFF
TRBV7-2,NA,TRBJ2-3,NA,TGTGCCAGCAGCTTAGGAGGCCTCCGCACAGATACGCAGTATTTT,CASSLGGLRTDTQYF
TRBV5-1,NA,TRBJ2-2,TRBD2,TGCGCCAGCAGCTTGTTGGGGCTAGCGGGAGCCGGGGAGCTGTTTTTT,CASSLLGLAGAGELFF
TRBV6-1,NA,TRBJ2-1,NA,TGTGCCAGCAGACTGAACCATGAGCAGTTCTTC,CASRLNHEQFF
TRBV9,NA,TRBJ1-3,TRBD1,TGTGCCAGCAGCGCCTACAGGGGTGGAAACACCATATATTTT,CASSAYRGGNTIYF
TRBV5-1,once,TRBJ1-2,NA,TGCGCCAGCAGCTCGGGACCGGGGGAGGGTGGCTACACCTTC,CASSSGPGEGGYTF
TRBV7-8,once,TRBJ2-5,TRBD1,TGTGCCAGCAGCTTGAGGACAGGGGTAGAGCGAGAGACCCAGTACTTC,CASSLRTGVERETQYF
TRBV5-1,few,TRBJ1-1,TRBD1,TGCGCCAGCAGCTTGAATGAACAGGGGATTAACTCTGAAGCTTTCTTT,CASSLNEQGINSEAFF
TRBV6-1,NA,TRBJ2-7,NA,TGTGCCAGCAGTGGCGGGGTTTCCTACGAGCAGTACTTC,CASSGGVSYEQYF
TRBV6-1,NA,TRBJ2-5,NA,TGTGCCAGCAGTGAAGGGCTCCTGGGAGGGACCCAGTACTTC,CASSEGLLGGTQYF
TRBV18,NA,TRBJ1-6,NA,TGTGCCAGCTCAGCGGTGGACAGTAATTCACCCCTCCACTTT,CASSAVDSNSPLHF
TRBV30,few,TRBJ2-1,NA,TGTGCCTGGCGTAGGACGGGGGACAATGAGCAGTTCTTC,CAWRRTGDNEQFF
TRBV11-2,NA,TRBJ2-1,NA,TGTGCCAGCAGCTCGACTAGTTACAATGAGCAGTTCTTC,CASSSTSYNEQFF
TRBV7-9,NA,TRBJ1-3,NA,TGTGCCAGCAGCTCGATCGGAGGGAGCGGAAACACCATATATTTT,CASSSIGGSGNTIYF